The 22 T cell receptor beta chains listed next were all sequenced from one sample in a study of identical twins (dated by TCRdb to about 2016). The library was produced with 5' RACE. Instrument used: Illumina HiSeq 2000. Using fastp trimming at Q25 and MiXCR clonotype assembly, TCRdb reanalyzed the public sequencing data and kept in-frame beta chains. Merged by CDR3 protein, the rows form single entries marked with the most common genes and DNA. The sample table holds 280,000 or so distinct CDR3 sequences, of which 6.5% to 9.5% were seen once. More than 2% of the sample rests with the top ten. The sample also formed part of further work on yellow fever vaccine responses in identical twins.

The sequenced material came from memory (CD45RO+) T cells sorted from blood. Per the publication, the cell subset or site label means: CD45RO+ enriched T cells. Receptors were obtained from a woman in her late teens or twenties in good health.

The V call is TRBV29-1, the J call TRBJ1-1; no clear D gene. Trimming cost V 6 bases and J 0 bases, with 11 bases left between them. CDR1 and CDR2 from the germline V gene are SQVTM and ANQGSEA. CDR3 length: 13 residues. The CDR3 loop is CSVRGGLNTEAFF. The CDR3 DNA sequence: TGCAGCGTGCGAGGAGGACTGAACACTGAAGCTTTCTTT.

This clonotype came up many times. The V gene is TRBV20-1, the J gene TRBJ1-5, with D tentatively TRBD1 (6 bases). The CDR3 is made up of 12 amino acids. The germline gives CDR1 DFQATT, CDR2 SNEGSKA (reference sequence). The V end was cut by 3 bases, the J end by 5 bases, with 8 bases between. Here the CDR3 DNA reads TGCAGTGCTAGGGCAGGGGATCAGCCCCAGCATTTT. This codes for CSARAGDQPQHF.

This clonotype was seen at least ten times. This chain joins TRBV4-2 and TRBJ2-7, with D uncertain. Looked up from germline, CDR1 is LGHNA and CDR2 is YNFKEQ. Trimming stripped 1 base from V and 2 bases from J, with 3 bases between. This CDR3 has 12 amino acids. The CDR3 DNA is TGTGCCAGCAGCCAAGGAACCTACGAGCAGTACTTC. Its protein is CASSQGTYEQYF.

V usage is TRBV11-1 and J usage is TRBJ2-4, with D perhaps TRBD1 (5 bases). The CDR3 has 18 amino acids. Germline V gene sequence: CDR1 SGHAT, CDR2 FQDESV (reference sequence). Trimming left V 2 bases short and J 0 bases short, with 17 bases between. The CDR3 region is CASSLKAPGNLAKNIQYF. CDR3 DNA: TGTGCCAGCAGCTTAAAAGCCCCAGGGAACCTAGCCAAAAACATTCAGTACTTC.

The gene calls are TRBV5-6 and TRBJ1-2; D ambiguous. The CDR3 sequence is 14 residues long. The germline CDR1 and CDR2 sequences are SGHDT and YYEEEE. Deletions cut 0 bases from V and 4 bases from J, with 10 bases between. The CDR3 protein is CASSLDPGGYGYTF. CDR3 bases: TGTGCCAGCAGCTTGGATCCGGGCGGCTATGGCTACACCTTC.

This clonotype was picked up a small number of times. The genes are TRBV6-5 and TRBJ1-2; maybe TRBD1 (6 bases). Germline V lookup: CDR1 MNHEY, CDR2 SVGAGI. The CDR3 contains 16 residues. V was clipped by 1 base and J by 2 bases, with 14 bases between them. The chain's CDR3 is CASSYYNRVTNYGYTF. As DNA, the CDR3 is TGTGCCAGCAGTTACTACAACAGGGTGACCAACTATGGCTACACCTTC.

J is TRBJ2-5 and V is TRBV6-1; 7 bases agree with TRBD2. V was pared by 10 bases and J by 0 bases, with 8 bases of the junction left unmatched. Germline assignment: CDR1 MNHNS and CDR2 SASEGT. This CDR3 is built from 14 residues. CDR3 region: CATSLADHQETQYF. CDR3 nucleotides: TGTGCCACTTCGCTAGCGGATCACCAAGAGACCCAGTACTTC.

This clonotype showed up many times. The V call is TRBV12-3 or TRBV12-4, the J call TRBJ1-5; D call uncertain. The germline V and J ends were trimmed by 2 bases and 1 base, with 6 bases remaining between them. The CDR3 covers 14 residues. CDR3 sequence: CASSLTVSNQPQHF. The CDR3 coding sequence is TGTGCCAGCAGTTTAACGGTGAGCAATCAGCCCCAGCATTTT.

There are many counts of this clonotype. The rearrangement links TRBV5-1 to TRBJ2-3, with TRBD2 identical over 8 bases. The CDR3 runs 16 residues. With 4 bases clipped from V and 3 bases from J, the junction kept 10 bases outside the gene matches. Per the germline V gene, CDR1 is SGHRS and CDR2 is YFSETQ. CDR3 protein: CASSPHSGGRTDTQYF. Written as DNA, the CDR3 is TGCGCCAGCAGCCCCCATTCCGGCGGGAGGACAGATACGCAGTATTTT.

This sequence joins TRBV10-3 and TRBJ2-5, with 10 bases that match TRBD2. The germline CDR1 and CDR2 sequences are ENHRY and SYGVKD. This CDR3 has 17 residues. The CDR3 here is CAPSVRLAGAKQETQYF. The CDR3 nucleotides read TGTGCTCCATCGGTCCGGCTAGCGGGGGCCAAACAAGAGACCCAGTACTTC.

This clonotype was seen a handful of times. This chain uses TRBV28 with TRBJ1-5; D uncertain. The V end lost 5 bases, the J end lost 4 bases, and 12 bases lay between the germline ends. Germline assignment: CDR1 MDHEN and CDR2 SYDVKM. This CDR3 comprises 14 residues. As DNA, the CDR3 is TGTGCCAGCAGTCCTCAAGGGTGGAATCAGCCCCAGCATTTT. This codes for CASSPQGWNQPQHF.

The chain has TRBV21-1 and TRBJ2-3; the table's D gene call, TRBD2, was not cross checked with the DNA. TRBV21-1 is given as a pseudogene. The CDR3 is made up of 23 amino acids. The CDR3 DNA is TGTGCCAGCAGCAAAGTGCCCAAGTGGGGACTAGCGGGGGCTAAGCCGGGCACAGATACGCAGTATTTT. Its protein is CASSKVPKWGLAGAKPGTDTQYF.

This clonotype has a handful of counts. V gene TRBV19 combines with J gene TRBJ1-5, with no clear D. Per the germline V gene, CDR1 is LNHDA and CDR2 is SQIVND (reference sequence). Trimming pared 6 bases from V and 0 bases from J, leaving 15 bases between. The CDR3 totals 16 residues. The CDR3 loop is CASSPAAVNSNQPQHF. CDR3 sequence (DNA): TGTGCCAGTAGCCCAGCGGCGGTTAATAGCAATCAGCCCCAGCATTTT.

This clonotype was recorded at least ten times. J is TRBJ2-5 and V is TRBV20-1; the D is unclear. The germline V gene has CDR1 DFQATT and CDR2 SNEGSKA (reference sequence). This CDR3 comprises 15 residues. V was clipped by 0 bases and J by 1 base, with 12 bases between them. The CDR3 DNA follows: TGCAGTGCTAGAGATTCCCGGGCCGCCCAAGAGACCCAGTACTTC. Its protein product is CSARDSRAAQETQYF.

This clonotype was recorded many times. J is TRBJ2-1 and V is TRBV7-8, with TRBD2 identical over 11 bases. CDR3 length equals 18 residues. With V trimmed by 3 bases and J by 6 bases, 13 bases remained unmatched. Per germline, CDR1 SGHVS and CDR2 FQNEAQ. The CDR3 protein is CASSFALAGGSWGNEQFF. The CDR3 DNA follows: TGTGCCAGCAGCTTCGCTTTAGCGGGAGGGTCGTGGGGCAATGAGCAGTTCTTC.

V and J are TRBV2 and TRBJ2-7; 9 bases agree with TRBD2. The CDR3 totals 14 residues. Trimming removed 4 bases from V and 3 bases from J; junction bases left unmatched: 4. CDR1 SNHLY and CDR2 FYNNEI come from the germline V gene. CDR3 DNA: TGTGCCAGCAGTGTTAGCGGGAGAGGCTACGAGCAGTACTTC. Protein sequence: CASSVSGRGYEQYF.

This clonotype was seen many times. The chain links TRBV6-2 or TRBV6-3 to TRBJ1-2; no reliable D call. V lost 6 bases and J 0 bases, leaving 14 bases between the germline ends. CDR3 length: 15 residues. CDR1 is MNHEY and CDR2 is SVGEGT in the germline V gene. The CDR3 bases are TGTGCCAGCAGCTACCGCTCAGATTCTAACTATGGCTACACCTTC. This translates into CASSYRSDSNYGYTF.

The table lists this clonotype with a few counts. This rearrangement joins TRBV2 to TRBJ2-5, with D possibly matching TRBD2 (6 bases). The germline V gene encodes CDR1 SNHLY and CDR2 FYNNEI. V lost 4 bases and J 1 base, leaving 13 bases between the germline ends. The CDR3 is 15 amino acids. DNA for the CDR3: TGTGCCAGCAGTGGGGGCGGGGTGGGCCAAGAGACCCAGTACTTC. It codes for CASSGGGVGQETQYF.

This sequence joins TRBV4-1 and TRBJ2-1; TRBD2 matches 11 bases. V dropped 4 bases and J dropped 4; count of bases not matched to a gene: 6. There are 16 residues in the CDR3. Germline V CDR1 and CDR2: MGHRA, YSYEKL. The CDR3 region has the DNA TGCGCCAGCAGCCGCGATACTAGCGGGAGTTACAATGAGCAGTTCTTC. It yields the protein CASSRDTSGSYNEQFF.

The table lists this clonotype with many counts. CDR3 bases: TGCAGTGCAGCCGGGGATCGGTACGAGCAGTACTTC. Encoded protein: CSAAGDRYEQYF. The chain couples TRBV20-1 to TRBJ2-7, with a tentative D call TRBD2 (5 bases). Germline lookup yields CDR1 DFQATT and CDR2 SNEGSKA (reference sequence). V was pared by 6 bases and J by 4 bases, with 13 bases between. This CDR3 is 12 amino acids long.

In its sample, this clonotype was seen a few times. The CDR3 nucleotides read TGTGCCAGCAGACCCCGGTGGGATACGCAGTATTTT. Translation gives CASRPRWDTQYF. V is TRBV27 and J is TRBJ2-3; D is unresolved. This CDR3 is 12 amino acids long. The germline gives CDR1 MNHEY, CDR2 SMNVEV (reference sequence). Trimming pared 6 bases from V and 6 bases from J, leaving 10 bases between.

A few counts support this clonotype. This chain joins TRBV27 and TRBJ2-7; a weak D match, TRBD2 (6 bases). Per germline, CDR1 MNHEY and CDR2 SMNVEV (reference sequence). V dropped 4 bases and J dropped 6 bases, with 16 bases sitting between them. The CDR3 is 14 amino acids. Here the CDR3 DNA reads TGTGCCAGCAGTTCCTTGCCCGGAGCGGGCGAGCAGTACGTC. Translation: CASSSLPGAGEQYV.